One sample yielded the 8 T cell receptor beta chains listed below, sequenced in a study of T cell responses to AZD1222 COVID-19 vaccine. Method: immunoSEQ multiplex PCR; TCRdb's copy keeps in-frame clones and lacks some. The sample consists of more than 90,000 clones, roughly 90% of them appearing once. The sample was peripheral blood, taken 28 days after the second AZD1222 dose. The receptor set was obtained from an adult who received the AZD1222 COVID-19 vaccine.

The V and J genes are TRBV7-9 and TRBJ1-3; D not certain. V was shortened by 0 bases and J by 0 bases, with 9 bases between the two germline ends. Germline V gene data show CDR1 as SEHNR and CDR2 as FQNEAQ (reference sequence). This CDR3 is built from 16 residues. The CDR3 DNA follows: TGTGCCAGCAGCTTAGCCCTGGGGTACTCTGGAAACACCATATATTTT. Amino acids: CASSLALGYSGNTIYF.

CDR3 nucleotides: TGTGCCAGCAGCGTAGGGACAGCCAACACCGGGGAGCTGTTTTTT. Translating it yields CASSVGTANTGELFF. The rearrangement uses TRBV9 and TRBJ2-2; tentative D call: TRBD1 (6 bases). The length of the CDR3 is 15 residues. Germline V gene lookup returns CDR1 SGDLS and CDR2 YYNGEE. V was clipped by 0 bases and J by 2 bases, with 8 bases between them.

This sequence joins TRBV28 and TRBJ1-3; maybe TRBD1 (6 bases). This CDR3 spans 15 amino acids. The germline CDR1 and CDR2 sequences are MDHEN and SYDVKM. V lost 5 bases to trimming and J lost 0 bases, with 11 bases between them. CDR3 protein: CASSQGGDSGNTIYF. CDR3 in DNA: TGTGCCAGCAGTCAAGGGGGGGACTCTGGAAACACCATATATTTT.

The CDR3 nucleotides read TGTGCCAGCCTGGGGGGTGGGCGAGTCACAGATACGCAGTATTTT. Its protein is CASLGGGRVTDTQYF. The rearrangement links TRBV28 to TRBJ2-3; D is possibly TRBD2 (6 bases). Germline CDR1 reads MDHEN; CDR2 reads SYDVKM. The CDR3 contains 15 residues. Trimming took off 8 bases at V and 2 bases at J, with 17 bases between the two ends. Complete variable domain (other parts from reference TRBV28 and TRBJ2-3): DVKVTQSSRYLVKRTGEKVFLECVQDMDHENMFWYRQDPGLGLRLIYFSYDVKMKEKGDIPEGYSVSREKKERFSLILESASTNQTSMYLCASLGGGRVTDTQYFGPGTRLTVL.

This chain connects TRBV5-1 to TRBJ2-7; the D gene is possibly TRBD1 (5 bases). The CDR3 contains 15 residues. The germline V gene has CDR1 SGHRS and CDR2 YFSETQ. Trimming took 0 bases from V and 6 from J, leaving 16 bases between them. The CDR3 sequence is CASSLVSEQGGEQYF. The CDR3 DNA is TGCGCCAGCAGCTTGGTCTCCGAGCAGGGTGGCGAGCAGTACTTC.

The V gene is TRBV19, the J gene TRBJ2-3; 7 nucleotides agree with TRBD2. Germline V lookup: CDR1 LNHDA, CDR2 SQIVND (reference sequence). The CDR3 contains 14 residues. J gave up 2 bases and V 7 bases, and 6 bases lay outside the gene matches. CDR3 sequence reads: CASNPSGPTDTQYF. The CDR3 DNA is TGTGCCAGTAACCCTAGCGGCCCCACAGATACGCAGTATTTT. Full variable domain (missing parts from reference TRBV19 and TRBJ2-3): DGGITQSPKYLFRKEGQNVTLSCEQNLNHDAMYWYRQDPGQGLRLIYYSQIVNDFQKGDIAEGYSVSREKKESFPLTVTSAQKNPTAFYLCASNPSGPTDTQYFGPGTRLTVL.

The chain recombines TRBV6-5 with TRBJ2-7; D unresolved. V was shortened by 4 bases and J by 3 bases, with 10 bases between the two germline ends. CDR1 and CDR2 (germline): MNHEY, SVGAGI. This CDR3 comprises 13 residues. CDR3 coding DNA: TGTGCCAGCAGTTGGGGTGTTAGCTACGAGCAGTACTTC. Protein: CASSWGVSYEQYF.

The V and J genes are TRBV3-1 (or the pseudogene TRBV3-2) and TRBJ1-6; D remains ambiguous. The length of the CDR3 is 13 residues. V was clipped by 4 bases and J by 5 bases, with 6 bases between them. Germline assignment: CDR1 LGHDT and CDR2 YNNKEL (reference sequence). As DNA, the CDR3 is TGTGCCAGCAGCCCTATAGATAATTCACCCCTCCACTTT. Amino acid sequence: CASSPIDNSPLHF.